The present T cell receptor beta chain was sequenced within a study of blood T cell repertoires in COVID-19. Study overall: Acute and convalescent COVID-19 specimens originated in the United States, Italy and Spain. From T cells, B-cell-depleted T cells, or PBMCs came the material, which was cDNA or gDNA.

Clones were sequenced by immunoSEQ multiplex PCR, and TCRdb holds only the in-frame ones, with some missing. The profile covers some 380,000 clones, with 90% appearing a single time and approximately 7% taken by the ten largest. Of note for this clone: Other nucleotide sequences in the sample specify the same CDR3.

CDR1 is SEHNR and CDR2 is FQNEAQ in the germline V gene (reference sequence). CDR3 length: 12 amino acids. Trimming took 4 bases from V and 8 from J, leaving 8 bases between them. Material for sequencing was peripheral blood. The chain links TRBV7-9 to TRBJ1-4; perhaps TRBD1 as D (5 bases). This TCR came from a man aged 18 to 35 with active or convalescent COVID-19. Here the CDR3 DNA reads TGTGCCAGCAGCTCCGGGGGGGAAAAACTGTTTTTT. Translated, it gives CASSSGGEKLFF.